The clone carrying this T cell receptor (beta chain) was detected ten times or more. The antigen remains undetermined. The sample belongs to a study of T cells after yellow fever vaccination. Study-level results: There was a possibility that FACS-sorted repertoires contained abundant clonotypes contaminating from the bulk population.

This CDR3 region has 13 residues. The germline gives CDR1 SEHNR, CDR2 FQNEAQ (reference sequence). Trimming removed 1 base at V and 7 bases at J, with 8 bases between. MiXCR was run by TCRdb on the 5' RACE reads, yielding one entry per CDR3 protein. Among 150,000 to 200,000 distinct CDR3 sequences, approximately 9.9% were seen once, and the ten largest hold roughly a third. V and J are TRBV7-9 and TRBJ1-5; no clear D. The sample was CD8+ T cells sorted from PBMCs, taken 45 days after the yellow fever booster vaccination. This sequence originates from a man aged 18 to 30 who received the YFV17D yellow fever vaccine. The CDR3 loop is CASSLGGSQPQHF. CDR3 in DNA: TGTGCCAGCAGCTTAGGGGGATCGCAGCCCCAGCATTTT.